Shown below are 29 T cell receptor beta chains from a single sample sequenced in a study of blood T cells in healthy people across ages (dated by TCRdb to between 2014 and 2017). The library was prepared using 5' RACE. The reads were generated on an Illumina HiSeq 2500. A second roughly 6 to 12 cycle PCR used a sample-barcoded 5' primer and a J-beta primer mix. TCRdb passed the public sequencing reads through fastp at Q25 and MiXCR, retaining productive beta sequences. One record per CDR3 amino acid sequence lists the most common genes and DNA. The sample table lists 750,000 to 1,000,000 distinct CDR3 sequences, almost 30% of them with a count of one. The leading ten clones occupy 10% of the sample. This sample was also put to use in a study of T cells of mothers and their children.

Sequences were obtained from blood. These receptors all stem from a woman in her thirties or forties in good health.

The sample holds a few counts of this clonotype. The V call is TRBV4-1, the J call TRBJ1-1; TRBD1 matches 11 bases. V lost 8 bases and J lost 7; bases outside the gene matches: 3. The CDR3 runs 12 residues. Per germline, CDR1 MGHRA and CDR2 YSYEKL. CDR3: CASGQGAGEAFF. The CDR3, as DNA: TGCGCCAGCGGACAGGGGGCAGGTGAAGCTTTCTTT.

As concerns this clonotype: Its ends do not fully match the called genes, so a read error is possible. This rearrangement joins TRBV12-3 or TRBV12-4 to TRBJ1-5, with D possibly TRBD1 on 6 matching bases. The CDR3 has 15 residues. This CDR3 reads CASRGTGSRNQPRHF. The CDR3 DNA follows: TGTGCCAGCAGGGGCACAGGGAGCCGAAATCAGCCCCGGCATTTT.

This clonotype was observed a few times. The gene calls are TRBV25-1 and TRBJ1-2; D gene ambiguous. Trimming stripped 7 bases from V and 6 bases from J, with 9 bases between. The CDR3 has 11 amino acids. CDR1 is MGHDK, CDR2 SYGVNS, per germline. The CDR3 nucleotides read TGTGCCAGCACCGGGTTTGATGGCTACACCTTC. It is translated as CASTGFDGYTF.

This clonotype was seen only a few times. The chain is built from TRBV20-1 and TRBJ2-3, with 12 bases identical to TRBD2. Germline trimming cut 5 bases from V and 4 bases from J; bases unmatched to any gene: 7. The CDR3 loop spans 15 amino acids. CDR1 and CDR2 (germline): DFQATT, SNEGSKA (reference sequence). The CDR3 region has the DNA TGCAGTGCTCCCGGACTAGCGGGGAAAGCAGATACGCAGTATTTT. Its protein is CSAPGLAGKADTQYF.

This clonotype was seen only a few times. This sequence joins TRBV14 and TRBJ2-3; the match to TRBD1 covers 7 bases. V was pared by 0 bases and J by 4 bases, with 13 bases of the junction left unmatched. CDR1 and CDR2 (germline): SGHDN, FVKESK. The CDR3 loop spans 18 amino acids. The CDR3: CASSQDWPKGAMADTQYF. CDR3 nucleotide sequence: TGTGCCAGCAGCCAAGATTGGCCGAAGGGGGCGATGGCAGATACGCAGTATTTT.

CDR3 loop: CASSQAGGAQHF. CDR3 bases: TGTGCCAGCAGCCAAGCCGGGGGAGCCCAGCATTTT. V is TRBV3-1 and J is TRBJ1-5, with D maybe TRBD1 (5 bases). Germline V gene lookup returns CDR1 LGHDT and CDR2 YNNKEL (reference sequence). CDR3 length: 12 residues. V was clipped by 1 base and J by 11 bases, with 9 bases between them. The full variable domain, completed using reference TRBV3-1 and TRBJ1-5, is DTAVSQTPKYLVTQMGNDKSIKCEQNLGHDTMYWYKQDSKKFLKIMFSYNNKELIINETVPNRFSPKSPDKAHLNLHINSLELGDSAVYFCASSQAGGAQHFGDGTRLSIL.

This rearrangement joins TRBV4-3 to TRBJ1-2; TRBD1 agrees at 12 bases. Trimming removed 0 bases from V and 9 bases from J; junction bases left unmatched: 5. This CDR3 region has 15 residues. Germline V gene lookup returns CDR1 LGHNA and CDR2 YSLEER. The CDR3: CASSQEGTGGWSYTF. Here the CDR3 DNA reads TGCGCCAGCAGCCAAGAAGGGACAGGGGGCTGGAGCTACACCTTC.

The gene calls are TRBV9 and TRBJ2-2, with D hard to call. The CDR3 totals 13 residues. The germline V and J ends were trimmed by 0 bases and 7 bases, with 7 bases remaining between them. Germline loops: CDR1 SGDLS, CDR2 YYNGEE. CDR3 in amino acids: CASSVDRSGELFF. The CDR3 DNA reads TGTGCCAGCAGCGTAGATAGGAGCGGGGAGCTGTTTTTT.

This clonotype was recorded a few times. A read error is possible here, since a much larger clone lies one base away. The rearrangement links TRBV4-1 to TRBJ2-1; D unclear. The CDR3 is 15 amino acids. Trimming cost V 1 base and J 4 bases, with 11 bases left between them. Germline values: CDR1 MGHRA, CDR2 YSYEKL. CDR3 residues: CASSQGRVLYNEQFF. DNA for the CDR3: TGCGCCAGCAGCCAAGGAAGAGTCCTATACAATGAGCAGTTCTTC.

J is TRBJ1-1 and V is TRBV2; D uncertain. CDR1 SNHLY and CDR2 FYNNEI come from the germline V gene. The CDR3 consists of 13 residues. Trimming removed 3 bases from V and 5 bases from J, with 10 bases in between. CDR3 sequence reads: CASSDGLGTEAFF. The CDR3 DNA reads as TGTGCCAGCAGTGACGGGTTGGGGACTGAAGCTTTCTTT.

The chain is built from TRBV27 and TRBJ1-4, with D perhaps TRBD1 (5 bases). V shed 5 bases and J shed 7 bases, with 20 bases lying between them. CDR1 and CDR2 (germline): MNHEY, SMNVEV (reference sequence). CDR3 length equals 16 residues. The CDR3: CASSDLHGGGGEKLFF. The DNA of the CDR3 is TGTGCCAGCAGTGACCTTCATGGGGGGGGGGGTGAAAAACTGTTTTTT.

This rearrangement joins TRBV20-1 to TRBJ2-7; TRBD2 is a possible D gene (5 bases). This CDR3 has 12 residues. Germline V CDR1 and CDR2: DFQATT, SNEGSKA (reference sequence). V shed 7 bases and J shed 1 base, with 11 bases lying between them. The CDR3, as DNA: TGCAGTGGACGAGCGGAGTCCTACGAGCAGTACTTC. Amino acids: CSGRAESYEQYF.

This clonotype was detected ten times or more. The chain couples TRBV20-1 to TRBJ2-5; D perhaps matches TRBD2 (6 bases). CDR3 length: 15 residues. Per the germline V gene, CDR1 is DFQATT and CDR2 is SNEGSKA (reference sequence). Trimming took off 6 bases at V and 5 bases at J, with 22 bases between the two ends. CDR3 protein: CSATGSSGDEETQYF. The CDR3, as DNA: TGCAGTGCCACGGGAAGTAGCGGAGATGAGGAGACCCAGTACTTC.

This clonotype was seen a few times. The rearrangement uses TRBV12-3 or TRBV12-4 and TRBJ2-1; D is perhaps TRBD1 (6 bases). Trimming cost V 2 bases and J 10 bases, with 15 bases left between them. The CDR3 runs 14 residues. The CDR3 region has the DNA TGTGCCAGCAGTTTATGGGGGCGACCGGGAGAGCAGTTCTTC. It yields the protein CASSLWGRPGEQFF.

This clonotype was counted between two and nine times. The rearrangement uses TRBV28 and TRBJ2-7, with D unclear. This CDR3 contains 15 residues. Per the germline V gene, CDR1 is MDHEN and CDR2 is SYDVKM. Trimming took off 7 bases at V and 4 bases at J, with 20 bases between the two ends. CDR3: CASTFNPVGRYEQYF. DNA of the CDR3: TGTGCCAGCACCTTTAACCCGGTAGGTCGGTACGAGCAGTACTTC.

J is TRBJ2-5 and V is TRBV12-3 or TRBV12-4; TRBD2 aligns across 12 bases. The CDR3 contains 15 residues. Losses at the gene ends were 4 bases for V and 6 bases for J; bases not matched to a gene: 6. In DNA, the CDR3 is TGTGCCAGCAGTTGGCTAGCGGGGGGGGTAAAGACCCAGTACTTC. Translating it yields CASSWLAGGVKTQYF.

This chain's CDR3 is CASSLGRIFSHSSTDTQYF. CDR3 bases: TGTGCCAGCAGCCTAGGAAGGATCTTTTCACACTCTAGCACAGATACGCAGTATTTT. The chain employs TRBV5-6 and TRBJ2-3; D uncertain. The V end lost 4 bases, the J end lost 0 bases, and 24 bases lay between the germline ends. The CDR3 sequence is 19 residues long. CDR1 and CDR2 from the germline V gene are SGHDT and YYEEEE.

Comments on this clonotype: A much larger clone lies a single base off, so this may be a read error. The gene calls are TRBV20-1 and TRBJ2-1; D gene uncertain. Looked up from germline, CDR1 is DFQATT and CDR2 is SNEGSKA (reference sequence). Trimming pared 4 bases from V and 10 bases from J, leaving 17 bases between. This CDR3 contains 13 residues. CDR3 nucleotide sequence: TGCAGTGCTATCTGGGATTTTTCCTACGAGCAGTTCTTC. This encodes CSAIWDFSYEQFF.

This sequence joins TRBV28 and TRBJ2-3; D perhaps matches TRBD2 (6 bases). The CDR3 contains 15 residues. The germline CDR1 and CDR2 sequences are MDHEN and SYDVKM. Trimming left V 7 bases short and J 6 bases short, with 20 bases between. The CDR3 DNA reads as TGTGCCAGCACCCTCCTCCTAGCGAGTAGGGATACGCAGTATTTT. Protein product: CASTLLLASRDTQYF.

This clonotype has only a few counts. The rearrangement uses TRBV5-1 and TRBJ2-1; 7 bases map to TRBD2. Germline trimming cut 1 base from V and 0 bases from J; bases unmatched to any gene: 4. The CDR3 has 16 amino acids. From germline, CDR1 is SGHRS and CDR2 YFSETQ. The CDR3 region is CASSLSSGYSYNEQFF. DNA for the CDR3: TGCGCCAGCAGCTTGTCTAGCGGCTACTCCTACAATGAGCAGTTCTTC.

This clonotype was seen a single time. At one end the junction does not follow the germline gene, possibly because of a read error. The rearrangement links TRBV20-1 to TRBJ2-1, with a weak D call TRBD2 (6 bases). The CDR3 sequence is 13 residues long. Germline lookup yields CDR1 DFQATT and CDR2 SNEGSKA (reference sequence). The CDR3 sequence is CSAVRDSNNEQFF. The CDR3 DNA follows: TGCAGTGCTGTCCGGGACTCCAACAATGAGCAGTTCTTC.

In regard to this clonotype: The junction departs from germline at one end; a sequencing error may be responsible. The chain uses TRBV28 and TRBJ1-1, with unresolved D. Germline V CDR1 and CDR2: MDHEN, SYDVKM. The CDR3 covers 13 residues. CDR3 protein: CASTSPLNTKAFF. CDR3 DNA sequence: TGTGCCAGCACTTCCCCCCTGAACACTAAAGCTTTCTTT. The full variable domain, its missing parts supplied by reference TRBV28 and TRBJ1-1, is DVKVTQSSRYLVKRTGEKVFLECVQDMDHENMFWYRQDPGLGLRLIYFSYDVKMKEKGDIPEGYSVSREKKERFSLILESASTNQTSMYLCASTSPLNTKAFFGQGTRLTVV.

A few counts support this clonotype. This chain's CDR3 is CASSDLAGGTTDTQYF. CDR3 in DNA: TGTGCCAGCAGTGATCTAGCGGGGGGTACCACAGATACGCAGTATTTT. The chain recombines TRBV6-1 with TRBJ2-3; 11 positions match TRBD2. From germline, CDR1 is MNHNS and CDR2 SASEGT. The CDR3 extends over 16 amino acids. With V trimmed by 3 bases and J by 2 bases, 4 bases remained unmatched.

In this sample, this clonotype turned up many times. V and J are TRBV10-2 and TRBJ2-1; TRBD2 matches 9 bases. The V gene's germline CDR1 is WSHSY and CDR2 SAAADI. V trimming: 5 bases; J trimming: 7 bases; junction bases outside the gene matches: 3. The CDR3 runs 13 residues. The chain's CDR3 is CASSNLAGNEQFF. CDR3 bases: TGCGCCAGCAGTAATCTAGCGGGGAATGAGCAGTTCTTC.

This clonotype was detected many times. The V and J genes are TRBV20-1 and TRBJ1-2; D remains ambiguous. V lost 0 bases to trimming and J lost 5 bases, with 13 bases between them. The CDR3 runs 14 residues. Germline CDR1 DFQATT, CDR2 SNEGSKA (reference sequence). The CDR3 DNA sequence: TGCAGTGCTAGAGATTCCTCAACCGCGTATGGCTACACCTTC. Translation: CSARDSSTAYGYTF.

This chain's CDR3 is CASSLDNPRTDTQYF. The DNA of the CDR3 is TGTGCCAGCAGTTTGGACAACCCGAGAACAGATACGCAGTATTTT. This chain links TRBV28 with TRBJ2-3; D is perhaps TRBD1 (5 bases). The V end was cut by 3 bases, the J end by 3 bases, with 13 bases between. The CDR3 is 15 residues long. Germline V gene sequence: CDR1 MDHEN, CDR2 SYDVKM.

The genes are TRBV18 and TRBJ1-4; a possible D gene is TRBD1 (6 bases). Germline V gene lookup returns CDR1 KGHSH and CDR2 LQKENI. CDR3 length: 14 amino acids. The germline V and J ends were trimmed by 7 bases and 6 bases, with 15 bases remaining between them. The CDR3 DNA reads TGTGCCAGCTTACCTCCAGGGGAGGATGAAAAACTGTTTTTT. Translation gives CASLPPGEDEKLFF.

The chain carries TRBV7-2 and TRBJ2-2, with D tentatively TRBD1 (7 bases). The CDR3 is made up of 17 amino acids. From germline, CDR1 is SGHTA and CDR2 FQGNSA. V was clipped by 0 bases and J by 0 bases, with 11 bases between them. The CDR3 DNA follows: TGTGCCAGCAGCTTAGCGCGGGACAGAGCGAACACCGGGGAGCTGTTTTTT. This codes for CASSLARDRANTGELFF.

This clonotype was recorded many times. V gene TRBV20-1 combines with J gene TRBJ2-7; D may correspond to TRBD1 or TRBD2 (5 bases each). Germline V lookup: CDR1 DFQATT, CDR2 SNEGSKA (reference sequence). The CDR3 totals 15 residues. V lost 6 bases and J 6 bases, leaving 24 bases between the germline ends. The CDR3 sequence: CSAQKLRDPAGEQYF. CDR3 sequence (DNA): TGCAGTGCCCAGAAACTCCGGGACCCCGCCGGCGAGCAGTACTTC.